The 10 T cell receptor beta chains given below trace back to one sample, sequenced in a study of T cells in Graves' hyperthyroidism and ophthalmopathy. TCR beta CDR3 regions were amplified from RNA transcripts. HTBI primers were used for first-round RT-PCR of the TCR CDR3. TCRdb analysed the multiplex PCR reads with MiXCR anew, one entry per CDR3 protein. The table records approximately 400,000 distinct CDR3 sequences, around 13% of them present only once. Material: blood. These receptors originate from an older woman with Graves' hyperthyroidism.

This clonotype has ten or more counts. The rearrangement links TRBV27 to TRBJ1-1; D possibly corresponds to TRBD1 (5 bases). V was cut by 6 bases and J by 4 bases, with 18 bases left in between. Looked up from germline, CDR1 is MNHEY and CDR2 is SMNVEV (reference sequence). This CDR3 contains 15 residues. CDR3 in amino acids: CASSRFGGGGTEAFF. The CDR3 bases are TGTGCCAGCAGCCGATTTGGGGGGGGTGGCACTGAAGCTTTCTTT.

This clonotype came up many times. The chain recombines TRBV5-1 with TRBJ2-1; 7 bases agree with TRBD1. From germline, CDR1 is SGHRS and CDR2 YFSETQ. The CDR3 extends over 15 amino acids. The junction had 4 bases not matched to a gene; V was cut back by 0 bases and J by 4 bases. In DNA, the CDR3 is TGCGCCAGCAGCTTGGCAGGACAGGATTACAATGAGCAGTTCTTC. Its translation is CASSLAGQDYNEQFF.

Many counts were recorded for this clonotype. The chain's CDR3 is CASSPGLINEKLFF. CDR3 in DNA: TGTGCCAGCAGCCCGGGACTGATTAATGAAAAACTGTTTTTT. The genes are TRBV7-9 and TRBJ1-4; tentative D call: TRBD1 (5 bases). The germline V gene encodes CDR1 SEHNR and CDR2 FQNEAQ (reference sequence). The CDR3 loop spans 14 amino acids. Trimming pared 5 bases from V and 4 bases from J, leaving 11 bases between.

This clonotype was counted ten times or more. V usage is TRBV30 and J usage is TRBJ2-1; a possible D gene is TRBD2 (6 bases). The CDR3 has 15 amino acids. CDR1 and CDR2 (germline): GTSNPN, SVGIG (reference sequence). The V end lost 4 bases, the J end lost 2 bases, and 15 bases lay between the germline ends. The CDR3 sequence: CAWTLGGSAYNEQFF. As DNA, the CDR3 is TGTGCCTGGACGCTTGGGGGGAGTGCCTACAATGAGCAGTTCTTC.

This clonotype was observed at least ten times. Here the CDR3 reads CASSEIGVGQPQHF. In DNA form, the CDR3 reads TGTGCCAGCAGTGAAATAGGGGTGGGACAGCCCCAGCATTTT. The chain combines TRBV6-1 with TRBJ1-5; tentatively, D is TRBD1 (5 bases). CDR1 is MNHNS and CDR2 is SASEGT in the germline V gene. The CDR3 totals 14 residues. Trimming left V 2 bases short and J 7 bases short, with 12 bases between.

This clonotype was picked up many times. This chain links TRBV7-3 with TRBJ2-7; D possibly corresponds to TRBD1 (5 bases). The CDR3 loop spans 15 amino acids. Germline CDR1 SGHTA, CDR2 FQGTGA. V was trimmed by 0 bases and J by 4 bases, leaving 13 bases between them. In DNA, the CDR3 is TGTGCCAGCAGCTTAACTGGGGCAGGTGTTTACGAGCAGTACTTC. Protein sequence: CASSLTGAGVYEQYF. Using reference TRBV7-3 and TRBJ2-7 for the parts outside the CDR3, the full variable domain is GAGVSQTPSNKVTEKGKYVELRCDPISGHTALYWYRQSLGQGPEFLIYFQGTGAADDSGLPNDRFFAVRPEGSVSTLKIQRTERGDSAVYLCASSLTGAGVYEQYFGPGTRLTVT.

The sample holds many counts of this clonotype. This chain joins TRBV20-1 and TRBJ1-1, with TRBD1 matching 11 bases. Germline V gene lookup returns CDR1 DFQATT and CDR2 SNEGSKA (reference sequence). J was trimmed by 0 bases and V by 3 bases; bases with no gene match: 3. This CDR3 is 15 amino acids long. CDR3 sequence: CSASRDRGVNTEAFF. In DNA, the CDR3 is TGCAGTGCTAGCCGGGACAGGGGGGTGAACACTGAAGCTTTCTTT.

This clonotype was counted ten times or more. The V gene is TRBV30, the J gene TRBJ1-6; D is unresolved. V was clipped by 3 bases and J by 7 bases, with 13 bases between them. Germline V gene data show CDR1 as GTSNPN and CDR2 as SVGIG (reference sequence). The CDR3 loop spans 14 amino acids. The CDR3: CAWRVQTNNSPLHF. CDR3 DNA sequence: TGTGCCTGGAGAGTACAGACTAACAATTCACCCCTCCACTTT. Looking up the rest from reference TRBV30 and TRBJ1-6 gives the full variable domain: SQTIHQWPATLVQPVGSPLSLECTVEGTSNPNLYWYRQAAGRGLQLLFYSVGIGQISSEVPQNLSASRPQDRQFILSSKKLLLSDSGFYLCAWRVQTNNSPLHFGNGTRLTVT.

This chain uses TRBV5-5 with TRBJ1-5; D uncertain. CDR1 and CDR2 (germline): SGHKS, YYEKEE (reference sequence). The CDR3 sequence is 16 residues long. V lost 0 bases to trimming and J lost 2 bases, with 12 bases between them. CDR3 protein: CASSLASTSGNQPQHF. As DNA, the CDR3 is TGTGCCAGCAGCTTGGCCAGCACATCGGGCAATCAGCCCCAGCATTTT.

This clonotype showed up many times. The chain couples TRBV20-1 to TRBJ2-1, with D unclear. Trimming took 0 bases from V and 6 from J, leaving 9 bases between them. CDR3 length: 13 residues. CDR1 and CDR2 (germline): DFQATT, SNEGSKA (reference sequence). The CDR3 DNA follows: TGCAGTGCTAGAGATCCTAGTGGCAATGAGCAGTTCTTC. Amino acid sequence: CSARDPSGNEQFF.